This T cell receptor (beta chain) was recovered during a study of blood T cell repertoires in COVID-19. Study in general: COVID-19 samples from acute and convalescent phases originated in the United States, Italy and Spain.

The V and J ends lost 6 bases and 3 bases, in that order; junction bases with no gene match: 8. The germline gives CDR1 MNHEY, CDR2 SVGAGI. The CDR3 totals 15 residues. This table comes from immunoSEQ multiplex PCR, and its TCRdb copy is limited to in-frame clones, with some not included. This table holds 150,000 or so clones, approximately 86% found once. The chain uses TRBV6-5 and TRBJ2-1; 7 nucleotides align to TRBD1. The receptor was isolated from a woman between 40 and 55 years old who had been exposed to COVID-19. The specimen sequenced was PBMCs or T cells enriched from blood (not recorded which). The CDR3 here is CASRGDRVNYNEQFF. The CDR3 DNA sequence: TGTGCCAGCAGAGGAGACAGGGTCAACTACAATGAGCAGTTCTTC.